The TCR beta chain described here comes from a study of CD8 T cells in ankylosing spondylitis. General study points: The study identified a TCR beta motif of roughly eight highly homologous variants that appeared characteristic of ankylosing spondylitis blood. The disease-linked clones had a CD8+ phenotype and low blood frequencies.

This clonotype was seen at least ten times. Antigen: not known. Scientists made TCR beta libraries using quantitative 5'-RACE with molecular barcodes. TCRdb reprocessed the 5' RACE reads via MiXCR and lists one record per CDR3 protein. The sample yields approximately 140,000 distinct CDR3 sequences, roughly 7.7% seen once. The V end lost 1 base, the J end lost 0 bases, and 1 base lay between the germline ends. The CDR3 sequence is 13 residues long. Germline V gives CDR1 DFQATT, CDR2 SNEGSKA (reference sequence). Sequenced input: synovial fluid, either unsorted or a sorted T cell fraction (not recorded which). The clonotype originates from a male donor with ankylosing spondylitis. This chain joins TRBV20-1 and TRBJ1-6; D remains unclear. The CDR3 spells CSARGSYNSPLHF. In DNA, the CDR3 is TGCAGTGCTAGAGGCTCCTATAATTCACCCCTCCACTTT.